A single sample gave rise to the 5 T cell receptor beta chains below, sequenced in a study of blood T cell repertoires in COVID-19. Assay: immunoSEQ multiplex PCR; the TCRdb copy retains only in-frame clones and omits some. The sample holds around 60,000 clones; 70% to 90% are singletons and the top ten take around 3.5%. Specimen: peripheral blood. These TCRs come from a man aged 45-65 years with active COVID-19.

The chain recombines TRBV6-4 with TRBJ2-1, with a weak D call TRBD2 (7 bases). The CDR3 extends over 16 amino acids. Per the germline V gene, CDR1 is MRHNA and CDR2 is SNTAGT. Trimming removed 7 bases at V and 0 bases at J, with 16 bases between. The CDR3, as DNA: TGTGCCAGCAACCCCTATGCGGGGGCCTCCTACAATGAGCAGTTCTTC. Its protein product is CASNPYAGASYNEQFF.

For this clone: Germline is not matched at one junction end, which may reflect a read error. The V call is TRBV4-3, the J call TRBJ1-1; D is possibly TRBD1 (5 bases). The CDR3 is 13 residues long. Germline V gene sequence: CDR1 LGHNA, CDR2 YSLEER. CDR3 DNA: TGCGCCAGCAGCCAAGAGGGAGGAGGGGCTAGGCTCTTT. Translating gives CASSQEGGGARLF.

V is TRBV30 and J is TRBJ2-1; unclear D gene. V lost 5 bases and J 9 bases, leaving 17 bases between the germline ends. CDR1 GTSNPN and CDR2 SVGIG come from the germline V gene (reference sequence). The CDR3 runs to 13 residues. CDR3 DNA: TGTGCCTGGTCTCTGGGCTACCTGGGTGAGCAGTTCTTC. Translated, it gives CAWSLGYLGEQFF.

The CDR3: CAGLTGGADTQYF. CDR3 DNA: TGTGCCGGCCTGACGGGGGGAGCAGATACGCAGTATTTT. The chain combines TRBV7-2 with TRBJ2-3, with TRBD2 matching over 7 bases. CDR3 length: 13 residues. V dropped 11 bases and J dropped 4; count of bases not matched to a gene: 9. In germline, CDR1 is SGHTA, CDR2 FQGNSA.

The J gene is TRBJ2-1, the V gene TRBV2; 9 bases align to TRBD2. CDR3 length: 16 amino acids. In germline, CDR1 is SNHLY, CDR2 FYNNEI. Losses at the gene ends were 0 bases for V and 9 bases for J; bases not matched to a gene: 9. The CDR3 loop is CASSEADWRGGREQFF. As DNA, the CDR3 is TGTGCCAGCAGTGAAGCGGATTGGCGGGGGGGTCGTGAGCAGTTCTTC.